The next 17 T cell receptor beta chains were all read from a single sample in a study of metastatic and nonmetastatic thyroid tumors. Every patient was untreated before thyroid surgery. Through MiXCR, TCRdb re-clonotyped the PCR reads. The profile shows more than 20,000 clones, over 9.5% of them singletons. Input material: blood. The receptor set was obtained from a female donor with papillary thyroid cancer or a benign thyroid nodule (not recorded which). Some clones in this sample may be carry-over from other donors' samples.

This clone was counted at least ten times. The rearrangement uses TRBV5-1 and TRBJ2-2; no firm D call. Germline values: CDR1 SGHRS, CDR2 YFSETQ. The CDR3 has 15 amino acids. The V end lost 3 bases, the J end lost 0 bases, and 9 bases lay between the germline ends. The CDR3 sequence is CASSWGGTNTGELFF. The CDR3 DNA reads TGCGCCAGCAGCTGGGGTGGGACGAACACCGGGGAGCTGTTTTTT.

This clone was found many times. The chain joins TRBV7-7 to TRBJ2-3; 8 bases are a match to TRBD2. V dropped 5 bases and J dropped 6; count of bases not matched to a gene: 4. Per the germline V gene, CDR1 is SSHAT and CDR2 is FNYEAQ (reference sequence). This CDR3 comprises 13 residues. This CDR3 reads CASSREGIDTQYF. CDR3 nucleotide sequence: TGTGCCAGCAGCCGGGAGGGGATCGATACGCAGTATTTT.

The sample holds one count of this clone. A read error is possible here, since a much larger clone lies one base away. J is TRBJ2-4 and V is TRBV29-1; no clear D. V lost 3 bases and J 3 bases, leaving 9 bases between the germline ends. Germline V gene sequence: CDR1 SQVTM, CDR2 ANQGSEA. CDR3 size: 13 residues. The CDR3 DNA follows: TGCAGCGTTGATGCGGTGGACAAAAACATTCAGTACTTC. It encodes CSVDAVDKNIQYF.

This clone was seen a few times. The chain is built from TRBV19 and TRBJ1-5; possible D gene TRBD1, 5 bases. V lost 6 bases and J lost 4, with 16 bases in between. Germline V gene lookup returns CDR1 LNHDA and CDR2 SQIVND (reference sequence). The CDR3 is 15 residues long. As DNA, the CDR3 is TGTGCCAGTAGACGGGGGGTTGGGCTTAATCAGCCCCAGCATTTT. Translated: CASRRGVGLNQPQHF.

The table lists this clone with a count of one. At one end, the junction sequence differs from germline, possibly due to a read error. The J gene is TRBJ2-5, the V gene TRBV7-2, with D maybe TRBD2 (6 bases). The germline V gene has CDR1 SGHTA and CDR2 FQGNSA. The CDR3 loop spans 13 amino acids. The DNA for the CDR3 is TGTGCCAGCAACACGGGTGGGCGGGATACCCGGTACTTC. Residues: CASNTGGRDTRYF. Based on the CDR3 plus reference TRBV7-2 and TRBJ2-5, the full variable domain is GAGVSQSPSNKVTEKGKDVELRCDPISGHTALYWYRQSLGQGLEFLIYFQGNSAPDKSGLPSDRFSAERTGGSVSTLTIQRTQQEDSAVYLCASNTGGRDTRYFGPGTRLLVL.

At least ten counts were recorded for this clone. The chain carries TRBV5-1 and TRBJ2-5; 7 nucleotides match TRBD2. Germline V gene sequence: CDR1 SGHRS, CDR2 YFSETQ. The length of the CDR3 is 15 residues. Trimming took 5 bases from V and 1 from J; bases not matched to a gene: 8. This chain's CDR3 is CASRGTSAFQETQYF. The CDR3 DNA reads as TGCGCCAGCAGGGGAACTAGCGCGTTCCAAGAGACCCAGTACTTC.

This clone was picked up many times. Other DNA sequences from this sample encode an identical CDR3 as well. The rearrangement links TRBV5-6 to TRBJ1-5; D call uncertain. V lost 2 bases, J lost 0 bases, and 6 bases lay in between. Germline-derived CDR1 and CDR2 are SGHDT and YYEEEE. CDR3 length: 14 amino acids. In DNA form, the CDR3 reads TGTGCCAGCAGCTTAAGCGATAGCAATCAGCCCCAGCATTTT. Translated, it gives CASSLSDSNQPQHF.

There are many counts of this clone. The chain couples TRBV19 to TRBJ2-2, with D possibly matching TRBD2 (5 bases). Germline CDR1 and CDR2: LNHDA and SQIVND (reference sequence). The CDR3 extends over 16 amino acids. Trimming left V 6 bases short and J 5 bases short, with 19 bases between. As DNA, the CDR3 is TGTGCCAGTAGAGCCGAGAGGGCAGTTGGAACCGGGGAGCTGTTTTTT. Translated, it gives CASRAERAVGTGELFF.

This clone has a count of ten or more. J is TRBJ2-2 and V is TRBV10-3, with D tentatively TRBD2 (5 bases). CDR3 size: 16 residues. Trimming stripped 3 bases from V and 6 bases from J, with 17 bases between. The germline CDR1 and CDR2 sequences are ENHRY and SYGVKD. The CDR3 loop reads CAISEPGNLGPGELFF. The CDR3 DNA is TGTGCCATCAGTGAACCGGGGAATTTAGGTCCCGGGGAGCTGTTTTTT.

The sample holds many counts of this clone. Other DNA sequences in the same sample also yield this CDR3. The rearrangement joins TRBV18 to TRBJ2-7; no clear D. Deletions cut 3 bases from V and 3 bases from J, with 12 bases between. CDR1 is KGHSH and CDR2 is LQKENI in the germline V gene. The length of the CDR3 is 14 residues. Written as DNA, the CDR3 is TGTGCCAGCTCACCGGCGACTGGGAACTACGAGCAGTACTTC. Its protein is CASSPATGNYEQYF.

This clone was seen many times. CDR3 nucleotide sequence: TGCAGCGTCCTTACAGCGCCCGGGGAGCTGTTTTTT. Its translation: CSVLTAPGELFF. The chain is built from TRBV29-1 and TRBJ2-2; D gene unclear. Trimming left V 6 bases short and J 6 bases short, with 11 bases between. The CDR3 runs to 12 residues. The V gene's germline CDR1 is SQVTM and CDR2 ANQGSEA.

The J gene is TRBJ1-6, the V gene TRBV5-1; D gene ambiguous. V lost 3 bases and J lost 9, with 19 bases in between. Germline CDR1 is SGHRS and CDR2 is YFSETQ. The CDR3 is 16 amino acids. DNA for the CDR3: TGCGCCAGCAGCTACACGAACAGAGATCGTACTTCACCCCTCCACTTT. It specifies CASSYTNRDRTSPLHF.

This clone has just a few counts. This chain links TRBV6-6 with TRBJ2-7; 11 nucleotides line up with TRBD2. CDR1 is MNHNY, CDR2 SVGAGI, per germline (reference sequence). The CDR3 contains 18 residues. V lost 0 bases and J lost 2; bases outside the gene matches: 9. CDR3 region: CASSYSGLAGGLTYEQYF. CDR3 in DNA: TGTGCCAGCAGTTACTCAGGGCTAGCGGGAGGTCTTACCTACGAGCAGTACTTC.

This clone has at least ten counts. The chain has TRBV7-9 and TRBJ1-4; D is uncertain. Germline V lookup: CDR1 SEHNR, CDR2 FQNEAQ (reference sequence). The V gene lost 6 bases and the J gene lost 2 bases, with 7 bases spanning the gap. CDR3 length equals 13 residues. The CDR3 region is CASSRQTNEKLFF. Written as DNA, the CDR3 is TGTGCCAGCAGTAGGCAGACTAATGAAAAACTGTTTTTT.

This clone showed up just a few times. This rearrangement joins TRBV2 to TRBJ1-1, with D unclear. The CDR3 loop spans 13 amino acids. Germline loops: CDR1 SNHLY, CDR2 FYNNEI. V was cut by 11 bases and J by 1 base, with 14 bases left in between. DNA for the CDR3: TGTGCCGGCAACTTGGGAACGAACACTGAAGCTTTCTTT. Protein product: CAGNLGTNTEAFF.

Turning to this clone: This may come from a read error, since a much larger clone is one base off. This CDR3 is missing its conserved last phenylalanine or tryptophan, likely due to a read error. The rearrangement joins TRBV13 to TRBJ2-1; D remains unclear. The CDR3 totals 14 residues. Trimming took 1 base from V and 10 from J, leaving 14 bases between them. The germline gives CDR1 PRHDT, CDR2 FYEKMQ (reference sequence). The CDR3 spells CASSLDYRIGEQFS. DNA of the CDR3: TGTGCCAGCAGCTTAGATTACAGAATAGGGGAGCAGTTCTCC.

This clone was observed many times. The chain combines TRBV9 with TRBJ2-3; 8 bases are a match to TRBD2. The CDR3 contains 15 residues. The J segment lost 3 bases and the V segment lost 2 bases, leaving 5 bases of the junction unmatched. CDR1 is SGDLS, CDR2 YYNGEE, per germline. CDR3 region: CASSVASGWTDTQYF. The CDR3 DNA sequence: TGTGCCAGCAGCGTCGCTAGCGGGTGGACAGATACGCAGTATTTT. The variable domain in full, completed from reference TRBV9 and TRBJ2-3, reads DSGVTQTPKHLITATGQRVTLRCSPRSGDLSVYWYQQSLDQGLQFLIQYYNGEERAKGNILERFSAQQFPDLHSELNLSSLELGDSALYFCASSVASGWTDTQYFGPGTRLTVL.